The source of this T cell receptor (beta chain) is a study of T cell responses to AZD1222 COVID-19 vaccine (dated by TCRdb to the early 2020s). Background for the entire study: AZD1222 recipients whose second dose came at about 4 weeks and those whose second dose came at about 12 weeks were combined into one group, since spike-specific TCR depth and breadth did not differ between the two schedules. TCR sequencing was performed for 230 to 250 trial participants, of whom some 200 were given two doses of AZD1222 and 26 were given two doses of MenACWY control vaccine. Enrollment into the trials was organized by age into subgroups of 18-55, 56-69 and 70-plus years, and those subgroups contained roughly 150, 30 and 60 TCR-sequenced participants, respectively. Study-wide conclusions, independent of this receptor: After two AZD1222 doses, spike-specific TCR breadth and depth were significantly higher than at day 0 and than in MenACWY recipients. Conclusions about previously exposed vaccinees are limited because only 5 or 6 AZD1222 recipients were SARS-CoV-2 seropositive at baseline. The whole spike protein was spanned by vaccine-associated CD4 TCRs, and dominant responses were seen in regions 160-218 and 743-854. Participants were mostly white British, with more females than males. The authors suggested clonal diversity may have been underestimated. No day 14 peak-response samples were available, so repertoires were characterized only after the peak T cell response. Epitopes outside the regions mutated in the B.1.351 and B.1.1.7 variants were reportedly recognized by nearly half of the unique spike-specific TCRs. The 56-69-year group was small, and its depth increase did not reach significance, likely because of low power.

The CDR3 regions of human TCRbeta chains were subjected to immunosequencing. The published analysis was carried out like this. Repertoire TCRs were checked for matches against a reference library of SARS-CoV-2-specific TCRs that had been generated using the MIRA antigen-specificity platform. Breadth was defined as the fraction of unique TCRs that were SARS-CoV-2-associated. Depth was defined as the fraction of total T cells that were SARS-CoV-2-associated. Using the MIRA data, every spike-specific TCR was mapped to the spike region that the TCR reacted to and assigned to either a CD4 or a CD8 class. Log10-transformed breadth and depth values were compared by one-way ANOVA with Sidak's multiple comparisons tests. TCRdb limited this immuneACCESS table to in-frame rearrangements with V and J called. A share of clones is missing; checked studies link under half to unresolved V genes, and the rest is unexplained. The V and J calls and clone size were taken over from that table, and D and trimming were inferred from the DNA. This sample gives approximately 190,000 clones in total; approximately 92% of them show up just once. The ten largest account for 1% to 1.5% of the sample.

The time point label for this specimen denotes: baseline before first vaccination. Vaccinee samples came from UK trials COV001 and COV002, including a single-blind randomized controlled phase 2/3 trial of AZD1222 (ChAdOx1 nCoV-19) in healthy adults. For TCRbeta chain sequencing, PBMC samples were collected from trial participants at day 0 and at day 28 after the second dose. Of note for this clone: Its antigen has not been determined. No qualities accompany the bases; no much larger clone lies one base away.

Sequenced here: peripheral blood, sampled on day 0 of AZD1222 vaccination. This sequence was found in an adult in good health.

The CDR3 reads as follows: CASSYPTTGSNQPQHF. The sequence in DNA is TGTGCCAGCAGTTACCCCACAACAGGGAGCAATCAGCCCCAGCATTTT. The chain was built from TRBV6-2 or TRBV6-3 and TRBJ1-5; tentative D gene TRBD1, with 6 bases matching. The CDR3 contains 16 residues, cysteine and phenylalanine counted. The entry retains the CDR3 DNA only, 48 bases that are in frame from base 1. Via the germline V gene, CDR1 is MNHEY and CDR2 SVGEGT. V is reduced by 2 bases and J by 1 base, leaving a spacing of 12 bases between them.